The 10 T cell receptor beta chains below all came from one sample that was sequenced in a study of blood T cell repertoires in COVID-19. Data came from immunoSEQ multiplex PCR; TCRdb stores just in-frame clones and leaves some out. Of about 270,000 clones in the sample, 83% are singletons; the top ten hold approximately 9%. Sequencing was done on a sample of peripheral blood. These receptors were taken from a woman aged 45-65 years who had recovered from COVID-19.

The rearrangement uses TRBV19 and TRBJ2-2; 8 bases align to TRBD1. V shed 10 bases, J shed 5 bases, and the junction held 9 bases outside the gene matches. The germline CDR1 and CDR2 sequences are LNHDA and SQIVND (reference sequence). This CDR3 has 14 residues. The CDR3 sequence: CATSGGPGTGELFF. The CDR3 region has the DNA TGTGCCACCTCAGGGGGCCCCGGGACCGGGGAGCTGTTTTTT.

The V call is TRBV4-3, the J call TRBJ2-1; D is possibly TRBD2 (6 bases). Trimming pared 0 bases from V and 4 bases from J, leaving 10 bases between. Per the germline V gene, CDR1 is LGHNA and CDR2 is YSLEER. The CDR3 runs to 15 residues. CDR3 region: CASSQDRDLYNEQFF. The CDR3 region has the DNA TGCGCCAGCAGCCAAGATCGGGACTTATACAATGAGCAGTTCTTC.

The V gene is TRBV6-4, the J gene TRBJ2-2, with D perhaps TRBD2 (5 bases). With 8 bases removed from V and 1 base from J, the gap between germline ends came to 11 bases. The CDR3 runs 14 residues. Germline CDR1 MRHNA, CDR2 SNTAGT. CDR3 sequence reads: CASRLLVNTGELFF. The CDR3 DNA reads as TGTGCCAGCCGTTTACTAGTGAACACCGGGGAGCTGTTTTTT.

This clone showed up just a few times. Other DNA sequences in this specimen translate into the identical CDR3. This sequence joins TRBV9 and TRBJ1-3, with TRBD1 identical over 8 bases. The length of the CDR3 is 15 residues. V lost 2 bases, J lost 2 bases, and 3 bases stayed unmatched. CDR1 SGDLS and CDR2 YYNGEE come from the germline V gene. This chain's CDR3 is CASSVQGAAGNTIYF. The CDR3 nucleotides read TGTGCCAGCAGCGTCCAGGGGGCAGCTGGAAACACCATATATTTT.

This chain joins TRBV24-1 and TRBJ1-1, with D perhaps TRBD1 (5 bases). Germline V CDR1 and CDR2: KGHDR, SFDVKD. V lost 5 bases, J lost 0 bases, and 12 bases lay in between. There are 15 residues in the CDR3. The CDR3 spells CATSGADSMNTEAFF. The CDR3 region has the DNA TGTGCCACCAGTGGGGCTGACAGCATGAACACTGAAGCTTTCTTT.

The V gene is TRBV7-3, the J gene TRBJ1-6; D ambiguous. Per the germline V gene, CDR1 is SGHTA and CDR2 is FQGTGA. V was pared by 1 base and J by 7 bases, with 14 bases between. The CDR3 covers 16 residues. The CDR3 DNA reads as TGTGCCAGCAGCTTAATGGCCCGAGGGAACAATTCACCCCTCCACTTT. Its translation: CASSLMARGNNSPLHF.

The chain employs TRBV19 and TRBJ1-5; D is undetermined. The V end was cut by 6 bases, the J end by 0 bases, with 9 bases between. The CDR3 extends over 14 amino acids. Germline V gene data show CDR1 as LNHDA and CDR2 as SQIVND (reference sequence). CDR3 DNA sequence: TGTGCCAGTAGCGACACAGATAGCAATCAGCCCCAGCATTTT. Protein sequence: CASSDTDSNQPQHF.

This clone appeared once. The chain recombines TRBV11-2 with TRBJ2-7; 11 nucleotides match TRBD1. The V and J ends lost 3 bases and 2 bases, in that order; junction bases with no gene match: 0. The CDR3 runs to 14 residues. Germline CDR1 SGHAT, CDR2 FQNNGV. For the CDR3, the DNA is TGTGCCAGCAGCTTGGACAGGGGGCCCTACGAGCAGTACTTC. This codes for CASSLDRGPYEQYF. Full variable domain (remainder filled in from reference TRBV11-2 and TRBJ2-7): EAGVAQSPRYKIIEKRQSVAFWCNPISGHATLYWYQQILGQGPKLLIQFQNNGVVDDSQLPKDRFSAERLKGVDSTLKIQPAKLEDSAVYLCASSLDRGPYEQYFGPGTRLTVT.

The gene calls are TRBV6-2 or TRBV6-3 and TRBJ1-1, with D possibly matching TRBD1 (5 bases). CDR3 length equals 16 residues. V lost 5 bases, J lost 0 bases, and 16 bases lay in between. Per germline, CDR1 MNHEY and CDR2 SVGEGT. CDR3 nucleotides: TGTGCCAGCAGTGATTCAGGGAATAGAGTGAACACTGAAGCTTTCTTT. Translating it yields CASSDSGNRVNTEAFF.

The chain recombines TRBV3-1 (or the pseudogene TRBV3-2) with TRBJ2-7; 12 bases are shared with TRBD1. Trimming cost V 6 bases and J 3 bases; bases outside gene matches: 12. CDR1 and CDR2 from the germline V gene are LGHDT and YNNKEL (reference sequence). There are 17 residues in the CDR3. CDR3 sequence reads: CASSPLNRDRGHYEQYF. CDR3 nucleotides: TGTGCCAGCAGTCCGTTAAACCGGGACAGGGGGCACTACGAGCAGTACTTC.